These T cell receptor beta chains were read from a single sample in a study of cytomegalovirus exposure and HLA in healthy donors. Using immunoSEQ multiplex PCR, the repertoire was profiled, and TCRdb retains in-frame clones only, with some absent. The sample contains approximately 210,000 clones, around 83% of which appear only once. Sequenced: PBMCs. Receptor source: a woman in her forties or fifties in good health and CMV-seropositive. Both conserved end residues are part of each CDR3. The D gene is left open where the match is weak. Expanded clones are given a class, and other clones once, few, many or no size at all.

j_call: TRBJ2-3
d_call: NA
v_call: TRBV9
clone_size: NA
cdr3_aa: CASSVEGRVWGTDTQYF
cdr3_nt: TGTGCCAGCAGCGTAGAGGGCAGGGTTTGGGGCACAGATACGCAGTATTTT

j_call: TRBJ1-5
d_call: NA
v_call: TRBV4-1
clone_size: few
cdr3_aa: CASSQTGANQPQHF
cdr3_nt: TGCGCCAGCAGCCAAACAGGAGCAAATCAGCCCCAGCATTTT

j_call: TRBJ1-5
d_call: NA
v_call: TRBV6-7
clone_size: few
cdr3_aa: CASLNQGAGQPQHF
cdr3_nt: TGTGCCAGCCTCAACCAAGGGGCCGGACAGCCCCAGCATTTT

j_call: TRBJ1-1
d_call: NA
v_call: TRBV7-9
clone_size: NA
cdr3_aa: CASSGKRTEAFF
cdr3_nt: TGTGCCAGCAGCGGTAAGAGGACTGAAGCTTTCTTT

j_call: TRBJ2-7
d_call: TRBD2
v_call: TRBV5-1
clone_size: NA
cdr3_aa: CASSFSTSGTYEQYF
cdr3_nt: TGCGCCAGCAGCTTTAGTACTAGCGGGACCTACGAGCAGTACTTC

j_call: TRBJ2-5
d_call: NA
v_call: TRBV11-2
clone_size: once
cdr3_aa: CASREGRPMPETQYF
cdr3_nt: TGTGCCAGCAGGGAGGGACGACCGATGCCAGAGACCCAGTACTTC

j_call: TRBJ2-2
d_call: TRBD2
v_call: TRBV7-8
clone_size: NA
cdr3_aa: CASSPLRGGPVTGELFF
cdr3_nt: TGTGCCAGCAGCCCACTACGGGGGGGCCCAGTCACCGGGGAGCTGTTTTTT

j_call: TRBJ2-5
d_call: TRBD1
v_call: TRBV4-2
clone_size: once
cdr3_aa: CASSQGDRGYQETQYF
cdr3_nt: TGTGCCAGCAGCCAAGGAGACAGGGGGTACCAAGAGACCCAGTACTTC

j_call: TRBJ1-6
d_call: NA
v_call: TRBV18
clone_size: once
cdr3_aa: CASSPVRSSYNSPLHF
cdr3_nt: TGTGCCAGCTCACCAGTTCGTAGCTCCTATAATTCACCCCTCCACTTT

j_call: TRBJ2-3
d_call: TRBD2
v_call: TRBV6-4
clone_size: few
cdr3_aa: CASSKTSSGGSDTQYF
cdr3_nt: TGTGCCAGCAGTAAAACCTCTAGCGGGGGTTCGGATACGCAGTATTTT

j_call: TRBJ2-3
d_call: TRBD1
v_call: TRBV28
clone_size: NA
cdr3_aa: CASRQRTGPDTQYF
cdr3_nt: TGTGCCAGCAGACAAAGGACAGGGCCAGATACGCAGTATTTT

j_call: TRBJ1-2
d_call: NA
v_call: TRBV6-6
clone_size: NA
cdr3_aa: CASRTTPQDPYTF
cdr3_nt: TGTGCCAGCAGAACCACTCCACAGGACCCCTACACCTTC

j_call: TRBJ1-1
d_call: NA
v_call: TRBV4-1
clone_size: NA
cdr3_aa: CASSQPLRSTEAFF
cdr3_nt: TGCGCCAGCAGCCAACCATTACGGAGCACTGAAGCTTTCTTT

j_call: TRBJ1-1
d_call: TRBD1
v_call: TRBV10-3
clone_size: NA
cdr3_aa: CAISGIRGQGNTEAFF
cdr3_nt: TGTGCCATCAGTGGTATACGGGGACAGGGAAATACTGAAGCTTTCTTT

j_call: TRBJ2-3
d_call: TRBD2
v_call: TRBV7-7
clone_size: NA
cdr3_aa: CASSGTSGGADTQYF
cdr3_nt: TGTGCCAGCAGCGGGACTAGCGGGGGGGCTGATACGCAGTATTTT

j_call: TRBJ2-5
d_call: TRBD2
v_call: TRBV18
clone_size: NA
cdr3_aa: CASSPPGLAVRETQYF
cdr3_nt: TGTGCCAGCTCACCCCCGGGACTAGCGGTCCGAGAGACCCAGTACTTC

j_call: TRBJ2-6
d_call: TRBD2
v_call: TRBV11-2
clone_size: NA
cdr3_aa: CASSLEAGRGANVLTF
cdr3_nt: TGTGCCAGCAGCTTAGAAGCGGGGAGAGGGGCCAACGTCCTGACTTTC

j_call: TRBJ2-7
d_call: NA
v_call: TRBV28
clone_size: NA
cdr3_aa: CASRQTTGSPDYEQYF
cdr3_nt: TGTGCCAGCAGACAGACTACAGGGTCCCCAGACTACGAGCAGTACTTC

j_call: TRBJ1-1
d_call: NA
v_call: TRBV15
clone_size: NA
cdr3_aa: CATSRWRTVLPNTEAFF
cdr3_nt: TGTGCCACCAGCCGTTGGAGGACAGTTCTACCGAACACTGAAGCTTTCTTT

j_call: TRBJ2-2
d_call: NA
v_call: TRBV10-1
clone_size: NA
cdr3_aa: CASSESVLGELFF
cdr3_nt: TGCGCCAGCAGTGAGTCTGTTCTCGGGGAGCTGTTTTTT

j_call: TRBJ2-7
d_call: NA
v_call: TRBV5-6
clone_size: NA
cdr3_aa: CASSSGSGLGYEQYF
cdr3_nt: TGTGCCAGCAGCTCGGGGTCCGGGCTTGGGTACGAGCAGTACTTC

j_call: TRBJ1-4
d_call: NA
v_call: TRBV28
clone_size: NA
cdr3_aa: CASSPRLRGEKLFF
cdr3_nt: TGTGCCAGCAGTCCCCGCCTAAGGGGTGAAAAACTGTTTTTT

j_call: TRBJ1-4
d_call: TRBD1
v_call: TRBV28
clone_size: NA
cdr3_aa: CASRPRTGGNEKLFF
cdr3_nt: TGTGCCAGCAGACCTAGGACAGGGGGAAATGAAAAACTGTTTTTT

j_call: TRBJ1-2
d_call: TRBD1
v_call: TRBV5-6
clone_size: NA
cdr3_aa: CASSLLGGQGWYGYTF
cdr3_nt: TGTGCCAGCAGCTTGTTGGGTGGACAGGGATGGTATGGCTACACCTTC

j_call: TRBJ2-2
d_call: NA
v_call: TRBV18
clone_size: once
cdr3_aa: CASSHTAKANTGELFF
cdr3_nt: TGTGCCAGCTCACATACCGCGAAAGCGAACACCGGGGAGCTGTTTTTT

j_call: TRBJ2-2
d_call: TRBD1
v_call: TRBV9
clone_size: NA
cdr3_aa: CASSDWDSSPNTGELFF
cdr3_nt: TGTGCCAGCAGCGACTGGGACAGCAGCCCGAACACCGGGGAGCTGTTTTTT

j_call: TRBJ2-2
d_call: NA
v_call: TRBV9
clone_size: once
cdr3_aa: CASSVSGSRSPFANTGELFF
cdr3_nt: TGTGCCAGCAGCGTAAGCGGGTCCCGCTCCCCGTTCGCGAACACCGGGGAGCTGTTTTTT

j_call: TRBJ1-4
d_call: TRBD1
v_call: TRBV5-1
clone_size: NA
cdr3_aa: CASSQLQGAGEKLFF
cdr3_nt: TGCGCCAGCAGCCAATTACAGGGGGCAGGGGAAAAACTGTTTTTT

j_call: TRBJ1-1
d_call: NA
v_call: TRBV5-1
clone_size: NA
cdr3_aa: CASSLRPLGNTEAFF
cdr3_nt: TGCGCCAGCAGCTTGAGACCCCTAGGGAACACTGAAGCTTTCTTT

j_call: TRBJ2-7
d_call: TRBD1
v_call: TRBV6-1
clone_size: NA
cdr3_aa: CASSPTGTATYEQYF
cdr3_nt: TGTGCCAGCAGTCCCACCGGGACAGCAACCTACGAGCAGTACTTC

j_call: TRBJ2-3
d_call: NA
v_call: TRBV5-1
clone_size: NA
cdr3_aa: CASSYVDPDTQYF
cdr3_nt: TGCGCCAGCAGTTATGTAGATCCAGATACGCAGTATTTT

j_call: TRBJ1-4
d_call: NA
v_call: TRBV15
clone_size: NA
cdr3_aa: CATSRDSGITTNEKLFF
cdr3_nt: TGTGCCACCAGCAGAGACTCCGGGATTACAACTAATGAAAAACTGTTTTTT

j_call: TRBJ1-1
d_call: NA
v_call: TRBV7-3
clone_size: NA
cdr3_aa: CASSFQGGPRGTEAFF
cdr3_nt: TGTGCCAGCAGCTTCCAAGGGGGTCCCCGGGGCACTGAAGCTTTCTTT

j_call: TRBJ2-4
d_call: TRBD1
v_call: TRBV29-1
clone_size: NA
cdr3_aa: CSVKRQGGNIQYF
cdr3_nt: TGCAGCGTTAAGAGACAGGGGGGAAACATTCAGTACTTC

j_call: TRBJ1-6
d_call: NA
v_call: TRBV18
clone_size: once
cdr3_aa: CASSPQGDNSPLHF
cdr3_nt: TGTGCCAGCTCACCACAGGGAGATAATTCACCCCTCCACTTT

j_call: TRBJ2-1
d_call: NA
v_call: TRBV7-8
clone_size: NA
cdr3_aa: CASSFSASEQFF
cdr3_nt: TGTGCCAGCAGCTTTAGCGCGTCTGAGCAGTTCTTC

j_call: TRBJ2-7
d_call: NA
v_call: TRBV7-6
clone_size: NA
cdr3_aa: CASSLARAGYEQYF
cdr3_nt: TGTGCCAGCAGCTTAGCGCGGGCAGGCTACGAGCAGTACTTC

j_call: TRBJ2-5
d_call: NA
v_call: TRBV11-1
clone_size: NA
cdr3_aa: CASSRGGKETQYF
cdr3_nt: TGTGCCAGCAGCCGTGGGGGGAAAGAGACCCAGTACTTC

j_call: TRBJ2-1
d_call: TRBD2
v_call: TRBV4-1
clone_size: NA
cdr3_aa: CASSPHKLAGADNEQFF
cdr3_nt: TGCGCCAGCAGCCCACACAAACTAGCGGGGGCCGACAATGAGCAGTTCTTC

j_call: TRBJ2-7
d_call: NA
v_call: TRBV19
clone_size: NA
cdr3_aa: CASSIQIMGAVDEQYF
cdr3_nt: TGTGCCAGTAGTATTCAAATTATGGGGGCGGTCGACGAGCAGTACTTC

j_call: TRBJ2-1
d_call: NA
v_call: TRBV9
clone_size: NA
cdr3_aa: CASSVRGYPSYNEQFF
cdr3_nt: TGTGCCAGCAGCGTTCGGGGGTACCCCTCCTACAATGAGCAGTTCTTC

j_call: TRBJ1-2
d_call: TRBD1
v_call: TRBV10-3
clone_size: NA
cdr3_aa: CAISEVGGSGYTF
cdr3_nt: TGTGCCATCAGTGAGGTAGGGGGCTCTGGCTACACCTTC

j_call: TRBJ2-3
d_call: NA
v_call: TRBV6-4
clone_size: NA
cdr3_aa: CASSDSMRAADTQYF
cdr3_nt: TGTGCCAGCAGTGACTCGATGAGGGCCGCAGATACGCAGTATTTT

j_call: TRBJ2-3
d_call: NA
v_call: TRBV10-2
clone_size: NA
cdr3_aa: CASRQTAGTQYF
cdr3_nt: TGCGCCAGCCGGCAGACAGCGGGTACGCAGTATTTT

j_call: TRBJ1-1
d_call: TRBD1
v_call: TRBV19
clone_size: NA
cdr3_aa: CASSPRDSPNTEAFF
cdr3_nt: TGTGCCAGTAGTCCGAGGGACAGTCCGAACACTGAAGCTTTCTTT